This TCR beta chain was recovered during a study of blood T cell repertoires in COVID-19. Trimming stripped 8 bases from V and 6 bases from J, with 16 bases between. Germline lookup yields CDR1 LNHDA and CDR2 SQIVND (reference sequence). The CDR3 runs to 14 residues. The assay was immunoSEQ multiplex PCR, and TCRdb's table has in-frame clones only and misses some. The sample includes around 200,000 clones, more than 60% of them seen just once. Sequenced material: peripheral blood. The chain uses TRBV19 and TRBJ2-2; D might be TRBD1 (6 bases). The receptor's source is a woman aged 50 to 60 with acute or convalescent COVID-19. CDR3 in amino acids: CASGQGRVPGELFF. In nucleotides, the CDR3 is TGTGCCAGTGGTCAGGGGCGGGTCCCCGGGGAGCTGTTTTTT.